These T cell receptor beta chains were read from a single sample in a study of blood T cell repertoires in COVID-19. TCRdb's table, derived via immunoSEQ multiplex PCR, lists solely in-frame clones and lacks some. The table shows tens of thousands of clones, with around 84% occurring only once. Sequencing was performed on peripheral blood. Every receptor here comes from a human donor in a cohort sampled during active COVID-19. CDR3s include the opening cysteine and the closing phenylalanine or tryptophan. The order of the fields is V gene, clone size, D gene, J gene, CDR3 protein, CDR3 DNA. The D gene is left open where the match is weak. Expanded clones are given a class, and other clones once, few, many or no size at all.

TRBV19	.	TRBD1	TRBJ1-2	CASSLDRASGYTF	TGTGCCAGTAGCCTGGACAGGGCTAGTGGCTACACCTTC
TRBV3-1/TRBV3-2	.	TRBD2	TRBJ2-3	CASSHSGLAGGTDTQYF	TGTGCCAGCAGCCATTCTGGACTAGCGGGAGGGACAGATACGCAGTATTTT
TRBV28	.	.	TRBJ2-1	CASSFSNSLNEQFF	TGTGCCAGCAGTTTCAGCAACAGCCTGAATGAGCAGTTCTTC
TRBV4-2	.	.	TRBJ1-1	CASSQARGGNTEAFF	TGTGCCAGCAGCCAGGCCCGAGGGGGGAACACTGAAGCTTTCTTT
TRBV5-8	.	TRBD1	TRBJ1-1	CASSLEGAKTEAFF	TGTGCCAGCAGCTTGGAGGGGGCAAAAACTGAAGCTTTCTTT
TRBV3-1/TRBV3-2	.	TRBD1	TRBJ1-1	CASSQEGGGNTEAFF	TGTGCCAGCAGCCAAGAAGGGGGCGGGAACACTGAAGCTTTCTTT
TRBV15	.	TRBD1	TRBJ1-5	CATSRPSGTAYQPQHF	TGTGCCACCAGCAGACCCTCCGGGACAGCATATCAGCCCCAGCATTTT
TRBV7-9	.	.	TRBJ2-7	CASSPSGYEQYF	TGTGCCAGCAGCCCCTCAGGCTACGAGCAGTACTTC
TRBV6-2/TRBV6-3	medium-sized	TRBD1	TRBJ2-1	CASSYSTTGGRAYNEQFF	TGTGCCAGCAGTTACTCTACTACAGGGGGCAGGGCGTACAATGAGCAGTTCTTC
TRBV20-1	.	TRBD1	TRBJ1-6	CSASPSDRGDSPLHF	TGCAGTGCTAGTCCCTCGGACAGGGGTGATTCACCCCTCCACTTT
TRBV27	.	.	TRBJ1-2	CASSSIPAGAVGYTF	TGTGCCAGCAGTTCTATCCCCGCAGGGGCGGTTGGCTACACCTTC
TRBV7-2	few	TRBD2	TRBJ2-4	CASSLRGSLAGGVYIQYF	TGTGCCAGCAGCTTACGAGGGAGTCTAGCGGGAGGTGTTTACATTCAGTACTTC
TRBV30	.	.	TRBJ2-2	CAWRASTEMFF	TGTGCCTGGAGGGCGTCGACAGAGATGTTTTTT
TRBV4-1	.	TRBD2	TRBJ2-1	CASSQDSGNYNEQFF	TGCGCCAGCAGCCAAGATAGCGGGAATTACAATGAGCAGTTCTTC
TRBV7-3	.	.	TRBJ2-3	CASSPNTQYF	TGTGCCAGCAGCCCAAATACGCAGTATTTT
TRBV7-6	.	.	TRBJ2-5	CASSLGRAGGRETQYF	TGTGCCAGCAGCTTAGGAAGGGCAGGGGGGAGAGAGACCCAGTACTTC